This TCR beta chain was captured by sequencing in a study of T cell repertoires in aging, cancer and after chemotherapy. Study at large: Donors were grouped into six age bands spanning 30 or younger through 70 or older. Study conclusions and caveats: Lymphoid organ infiltration in hematological cancer patients may impair thymic emigration or peripheral T cell expansion. Loss of evenness, beyond lost richness, contributed to age-related TCR diversity decline in cancer patients. Compared with age-matched healthy donors, untreated hematological or solid cancer patients showed higher blood TCR clonality.

Points on this clonotype: Its antigen remains unidentified.

TRB rearrangements spanning V, D and J were amplified using mixed TRB-A/B primers. TCRdb recomputed calls from the multiplex PCR reads with MiXCR, one row per CDR3 protein. The sample holds over a thousand distinct CDR3 sequences, 46% seen once. Amplification of TCR beta used genomic DNA extracted from peripheral blood. The germline CDR1 and CDR2 sequences are KGHDR and SFDVKD. The CDR3 runs to 16 residues. The germline V and J ends were trimmed by 0 bases and 0 bases, with 8 bases remaining between them. The chain has TRBV24-1 and TRBJ2-1; D gene ambiguous. The origin of this receptor is a human donor with a blood cancer. The sequencing sample was made of blood. DNA for the CDR3: TGTGCCACCAGTGATTTGGTCCATAGCTCCTACAATGAGCAGTTCTTC. It translates to CATSDLVHSSYNEQFF.